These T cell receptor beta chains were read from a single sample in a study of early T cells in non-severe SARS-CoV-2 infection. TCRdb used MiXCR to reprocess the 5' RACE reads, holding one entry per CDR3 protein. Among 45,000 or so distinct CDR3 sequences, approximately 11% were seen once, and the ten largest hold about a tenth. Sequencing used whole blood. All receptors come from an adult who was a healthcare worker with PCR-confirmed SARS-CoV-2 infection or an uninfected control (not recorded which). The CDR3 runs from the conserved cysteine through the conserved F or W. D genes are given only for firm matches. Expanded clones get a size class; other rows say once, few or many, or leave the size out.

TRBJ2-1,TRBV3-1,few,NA,TGTGCCAGCAGCCGTAGAGACAGGCGCAATGAGCAGTTCTTC,CASSRRDRRNEQFF
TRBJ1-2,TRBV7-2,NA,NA,TGTGCCAGCAGCACACCGGGAATCCGTTTTGATGGCTACACCTTC,CASSTPGIRFDGYTF
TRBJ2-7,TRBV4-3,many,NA,TGCGCCAGCAGCCAAGATCTAAGCTCGCGCGAGCAGTACTTC,CASSQDLSSREQYF
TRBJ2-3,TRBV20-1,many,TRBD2,TGCAGTGCTAGTCGATACCGACTAGCGGGGGGGAGAGATACGCAGTATTTT,CSASRYRLAGGRDTQYF
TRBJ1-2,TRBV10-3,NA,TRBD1,TGTGCCATCACGGGGTCCGCAGGGGGTGGCTATGGCTACACCTTC,CAITGSAGGGYGYTF
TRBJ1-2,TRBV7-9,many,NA,TGTGCCAGCACTCGACGGAGATATGGCTACACCTTC,CASTRRRYGYTF
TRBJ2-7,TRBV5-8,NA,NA,TGTGCCAGCAGCTTGGCTCAGGGAGGTATCTACGAGCAGTACTTC,CASSLAQGGIYEQYF
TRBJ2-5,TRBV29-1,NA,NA,TGCAGCGTTGAAGAAGACACCCTCAGAAAGACCCAGTACTTC,CSVEEDTLRKTQYF
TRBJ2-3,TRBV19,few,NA,TGTGCCAGTAGTAGAAGGGACACAGATACGCAGTATTTT,CASSRRDTDTQYF
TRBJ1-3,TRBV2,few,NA,TGTGCCAGCAGTAACAAAGGAGCCGGGAGCACCATATATTTT,CASSNKGAGSTIYF
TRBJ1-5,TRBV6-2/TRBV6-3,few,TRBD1,TGTGCCAGCAGTTACTATAGGGGGCTAAAGGATCAGCCCCAGCATTTT,CASSYYRGLKDQPQHF
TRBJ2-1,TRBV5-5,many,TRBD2,TGTGCCAGCAGCTCAAGACTAGCGGGTTCCTCCTACAATGAGCAGTTCTTC,CASSSRLAGSSYNEQFF
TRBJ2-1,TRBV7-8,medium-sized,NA,TGTGCCAGCAGCTTAGCGCTTTCGGGGACCCGCTCCTACAATGAGCAGTTCTTC,CASSLALSGTRSYNEQFF
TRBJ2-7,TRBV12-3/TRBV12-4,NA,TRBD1,TGTGCCAGCAGTTGGGGACAGCCCATCGTTTACGAGCAGTACTTC,CASSWGQPIVYEQYF
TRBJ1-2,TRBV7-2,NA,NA,TGTGCCAGCAGCTACCCCCCGCAGGGAGGGAACTATGGCTACACCTTC,CASSYPPQGGNYGYTF
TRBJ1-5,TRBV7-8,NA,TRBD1,TGTGCCAGCAGCTTAATTCGGGGGACAGATAGCAATCAGCCCCAGCATTTT,CASSLIRGTDSNQPQHF
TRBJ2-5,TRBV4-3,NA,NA,TGCGCCAGCAGCCAAGATTTGGCAGTCGAGACCCAGTACTTC,CASSQDLAVETQYF
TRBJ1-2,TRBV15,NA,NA,TGTGCCACCACAGGGCACAACTATGGCTACACCTTC,CATTGHNYGYTF
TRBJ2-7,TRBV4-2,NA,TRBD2,TGTGCCAGCAGCCAGACTAGCGGGGTCGGCTACGAGCAGTACTTC,CASSQTSGVGYEQYF
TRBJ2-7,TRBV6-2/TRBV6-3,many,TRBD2,TGTGCCAGCAGTTCGCGACTAGCGGGGCGCTACGAGCAGTACTTC,CASSSRLAGRYEQYF
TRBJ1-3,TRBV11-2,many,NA,TGTGCCACCAGCTTAGCGGGTGGAGACTTTGGAAACACCATATATTTT,CATSLAGGDFGNTIYF
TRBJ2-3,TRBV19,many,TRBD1,TGTGCCAGTAGTAGGACAGGGACCACAGATACGCAGTATTTT,CASSRTGTTDTQYF
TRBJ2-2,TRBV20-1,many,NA,TGCAGTGCTAGAGAAAGTAGGGGTGCCGGGGAGCTGTTTTTT,CSARESRGAGELFF
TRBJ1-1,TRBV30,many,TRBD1,TGTGCCTGGAACAGGGGGCCTGAAGCTTTCTTT,CAWNRGPEAFF
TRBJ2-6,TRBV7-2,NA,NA,TGTGCCAGCAGCTTAACGCCAGTGCCAGATCTAATCTCTGGGGCCAACGTCCTGACTTTC,CASSLTPVPDLISGANVLTF
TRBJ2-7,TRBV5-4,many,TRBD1,TGTGCCAGCAGCTTGGACAGGGGGCGCCTGGAGCAGTACTTC,CASSLDRGRLEQYF
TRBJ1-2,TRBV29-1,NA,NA,TGCAGCGTTTTTTTAGACGGCTACACCTTC,CSVFLDGYTF
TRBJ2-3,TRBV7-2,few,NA,TGTGCCAGCAGCCGAGTGAAGGGGTCGCAGTATTTT,CASSRVKGSQYF
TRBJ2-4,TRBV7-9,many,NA,TGTGCCAGCAGCTCCGCGGGACAACTAGCCAAAAACATTCAGTACTTC,CASSSAGQLAKNIQYF
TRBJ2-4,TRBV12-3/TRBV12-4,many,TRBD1,TGTGCCAGCAGTTTATCTCTGGCAGGGGGCTCGGCCAAAAACATTCAGTACTTC,CASSLSLAGGSAKNIQYF
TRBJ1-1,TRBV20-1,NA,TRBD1,TGCAGTGCAAAACCCGCCTGGGACAGTGAAGCTTTCTTT,CSAKPAWDSEAFF
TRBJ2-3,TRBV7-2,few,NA,TGTGCCAGCAGCCGGTCAGGGACCTCCACAGATACGCAGTATTTT,CASSRSGTSTDTQYF
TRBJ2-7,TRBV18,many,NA,TGTGCCAGCTCACCCGGGGGATTCCGGGGGCGGTTGTACGAGCAGTACTTC,CASSPGGFRGRLYEQYF
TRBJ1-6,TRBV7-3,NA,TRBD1,TGTGCCAGCAGCTTCGACAGGGTCGGATATTCACCCCTCCACTTT,CASSFDRVGYSPLHF
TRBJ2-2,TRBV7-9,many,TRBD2,TGTGCCAGCAGCTTAGTGGCTAGCGGGGGGAACACCGGGGAGCTGTTTTTT,CASSLVASGGNTGELFF
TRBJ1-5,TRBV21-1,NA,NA,TGTGCCAGCAGTAATCAGCCCCAGCATTTT,CASSNQPQHF
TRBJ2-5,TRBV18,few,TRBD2,TGTGCCAGCTTAGAGCGGGGGCAAGAGACCCAGTACTTC,CASLERGQETQYF
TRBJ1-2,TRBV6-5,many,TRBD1,TGTGCCAGCAGGGGGACAGACCAATATGGCTACACCTTC,CASRGTDQYGYTF
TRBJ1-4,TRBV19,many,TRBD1,TGTGCCAGTAGGGAGACAGGGGGAATGGTTGCTGAAAAACTGTTTTTT,CASRETGGMVAEKLFF
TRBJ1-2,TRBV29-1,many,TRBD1,TGCAGCGTAACCGTGGACAGGCAAGGCTACACCTTC,CSVTVDRQGYTF
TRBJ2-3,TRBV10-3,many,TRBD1,TGTGCCTTCGGCGGACAGGCTACAGATACGCAGTATTTT,CAFGGQATDTQYF
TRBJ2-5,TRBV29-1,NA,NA,TGCAGCGGGGGGGAGCAAGAGACCCAGTACTTC,CSGGEQETQYF
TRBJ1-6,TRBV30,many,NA,TGTGCCTGGAGTCCCCTAGGACAGTCGACCGATTCACCCCTCCACTTT,CAWSPLGQSTDSPLHF
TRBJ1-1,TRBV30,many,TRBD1,TGTGCCTGGAGTGCGCCGGGACAGACTTCTGAAGCTTTCTTT,CAWSAPGQTSEAFF
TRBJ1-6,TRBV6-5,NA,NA,TGTGCCAGCAGTCCTCAAGCATTGAATTCACCCCTCCACTTT,CASSPQALNSPLHF
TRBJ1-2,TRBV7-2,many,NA,TGTGCCAGCAGCTTGAAAGTCTCATCAGGGATCAATAACTATGGCTACACCTTC,CASSLKVSSGINNYGYTF